This entry concerns a single T cell receptor beta chain. Sorting from PBMCs produced CD4+ and CD8+ T cells. The authors extracted RNA and reverse transcribed it into cDNA as the sequencing template. Some clones are missing from TCRdb's copy, which holds only in-frame ones; the method was immunoSEQ multiplex PCR. The table has roughly 150,000 clones, more than 45% seen once. The source of the sample is a study of CD8+ T cells in alopecia areata. Study at large: It was oral tofacitinib, at 5 to 10 mg twice daily, that treated patients received.

CDR1 is SGHRS and CDR2 is YFSETQ in the germline V gene. This CDR3 has 14 amino acids. V shed 7 bases and J shed 1 base, with 13 bases lying between them. The sample was CD4+ T cells sorted from blood. This clonotype was obtained from a human donor with alopecia areata. The chain uses TRBV5-1 and TRBJ2-3; D possibly corresponds to TRBD2 (6 bases). Here the CDR3 reads CASFPSSGTDTQYF. CDR3 bases: TGCGCCAGCTTCCCCTCTAGCGGCACAGATACGCAGTATTTT.